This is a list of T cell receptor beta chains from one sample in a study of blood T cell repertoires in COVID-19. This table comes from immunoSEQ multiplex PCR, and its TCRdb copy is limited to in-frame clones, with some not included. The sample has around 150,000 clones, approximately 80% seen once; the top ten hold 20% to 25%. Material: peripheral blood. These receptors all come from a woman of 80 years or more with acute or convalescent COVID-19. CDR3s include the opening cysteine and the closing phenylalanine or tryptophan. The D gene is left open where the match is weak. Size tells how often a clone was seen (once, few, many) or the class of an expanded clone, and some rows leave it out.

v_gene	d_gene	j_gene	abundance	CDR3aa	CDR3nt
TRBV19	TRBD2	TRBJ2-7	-	CASSIVRLAGGDEQYF	TGTGCCAGTAGTATCGTCCGGCTAGCGGGAGGCGACGAGCAGTACTTC
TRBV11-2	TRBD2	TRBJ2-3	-	CASSFRLAGVADTQYF	TGTGCCAGCAGCTTTCGACTAGCGGGAGTGGCAGATACGCAGTATTTT
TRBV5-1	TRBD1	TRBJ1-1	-	CASSPDREWGTEAFF	TGCGCCAGCAGCCCGGACAGGGAGTGGGGCACTGAAGCTTTCTTT
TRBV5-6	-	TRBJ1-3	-	CASSPQGARGNTIYF	TGTGCCAGCAGCCCGCAAGGGGCGCGTGGAAACACCATATATTTT
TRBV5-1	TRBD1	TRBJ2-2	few	CASSYGQGATGELFF	TGCGCCAGCAGTTACGGACAGGGCGCCACCGGGGAGCTGTTTTTT
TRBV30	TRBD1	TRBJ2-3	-	CAWDRGPSTDTQYF	TGTGCCTGGGACAGGGGACCTAGCACAGATACGCAGTATTTT
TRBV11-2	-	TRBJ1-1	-	CASTPRWEFTEAFF	TGTGCCAGCACCCCCCGCTGGGAGTTTACTGAAGCTTTCTTT
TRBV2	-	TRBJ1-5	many	CASSEGGGRPQHF	TGTGCCAGCAGTGAAGGAGGGGGAAGGCCCCAGCATTTT
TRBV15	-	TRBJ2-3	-	CATSRDIILTDTQYF	TGTGCCACCAGCAGAGATATAATCCTCACAGATACGCAGTATTTT
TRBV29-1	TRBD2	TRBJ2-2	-	CSAESGLANTGELFF	TGCAGCGCCGAATCTGGACTAGCTAACACCGGGGAGCTGTTTTTT
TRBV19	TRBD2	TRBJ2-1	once	CASSAWTSGLSAPYNEQFF	TGTGCCAGTAGTGCTTGGACTAGCGGACTGTCTGCTCCCTACAATGAGCAGTTCTTC
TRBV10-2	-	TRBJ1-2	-	CASSERGGYGYTF	TGCGCCAGCAGTGAAAGGGGAGGCTATGGCTACACCTTC
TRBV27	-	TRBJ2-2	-	CASSLSRLYANTGELFF	TGTGCCAGCAGTTTATCGCGGCTTTATGCCAACACCGGGGAGCTGTTTTTT
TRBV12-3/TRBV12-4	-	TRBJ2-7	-	CASSFGRGGEQYF	TGTGCCAGCAGTTTCGGCAGGGGCGGGGAGCAGTACTTC
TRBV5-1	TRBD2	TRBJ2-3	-	CASSLWTSGSTDTQYF	TGCGCCAGCAGCTTGTGGACTAGCGGGAGCACAGATACGCAGTATTTT
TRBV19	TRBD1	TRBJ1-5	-	CASSMAGQGIQPQHF	TGTGCCAGTAGTATGGCTGGACAGGGGATTCAGCCCCAGCATTTT
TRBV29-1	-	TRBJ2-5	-	CSVEDFQGRETQYF	TGCAGCGTTGAAGATTTCCAGGGGCGAGAGACCCAGTACTTC
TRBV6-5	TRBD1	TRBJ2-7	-	CASRTGTGTYEQYF	TGTGCCAGCAGAACCGGGACAGGCACCTACGAGCAGTACTTC
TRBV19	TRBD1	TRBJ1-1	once	CASSRTGARTEAFF	TGTGCCAGTTCTCGGACAGGGGCGCGCACTGAAGCTTTCTTT
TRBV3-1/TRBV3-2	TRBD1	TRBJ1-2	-	CASSQDWETGGGYGYTF	TGTGCCAGCAGCCAAGATTGGGAGACAGGGGGTGGCTATGGCTACACCTTC
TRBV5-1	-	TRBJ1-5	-	CASSPDSRSGPQHF	TGCGCCAGCAGCCCGGACTCAAGGAGTGGGCCCCAGCATTTT
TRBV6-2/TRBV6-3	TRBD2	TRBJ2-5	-	CASSYWVAGTSTETQYF	TGTGCCAGCAGTTACTGGGTAGCGGGGACCAGCACAGAGACCCAGTACTTC
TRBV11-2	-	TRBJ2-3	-	CASSLEAGTLPDTQYF	TGTGCCAGCAGCTTAGAGGCGGGAACCCTCCCGGATACGCAGTATTTT
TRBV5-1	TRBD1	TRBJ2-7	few	CASSLGGTGTYEQYF	TGCGCCAGCAGCTTGGGGGGGACAGGGACCTACGAGCAGTACTTC
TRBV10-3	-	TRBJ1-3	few	CAIRAGSGNTIYF	TGTGCCATCAGGGCAGGGTCTGGAAACACCATATATTTT
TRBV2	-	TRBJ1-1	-	CARGKRRGNTEAFF	TGTGCCAGGGGGAAACGCAGGGGGAACACTGAAGCTTTCTTT
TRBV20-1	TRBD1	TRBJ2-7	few	CSASKGTGDYEQYF	TGCAGTGCTAGTAAAGGGACAGGGGACTACGAGCAGTACTTC
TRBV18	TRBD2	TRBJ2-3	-	CASSSSSAGGPGLDTQYF	TGTGCCAGCTCATCCAGCTCTGCGGGAGGGCCGGGTTTGGATACGCAGTATTTT
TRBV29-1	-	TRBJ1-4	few	CSVEDPGTQEKLFF	TGCAGCGTTGAAGATCCCGGGACACAGGAAAAACTGTTTTTT
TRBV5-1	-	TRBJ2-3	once	CASSLLGRDTDTQYF	TGCGCCAGCAGCTTGTTAGGCAGGGACACAGATACGCAGTATTTT
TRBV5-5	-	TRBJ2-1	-	CASSLVPGTATLHEQFF	TGTGCCAGCAGCTTGGTTCCCGGGACTGCTACCCTCCATGAGCAGTTCTTC
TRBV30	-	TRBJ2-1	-	CARAEGQLHEQFF	TGTGCCAGGGCGGAGGGCCAGCTCCATGAGCAGTTCTTC
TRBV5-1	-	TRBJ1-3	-	CASSSGQRAYSGNTIYF	TGCGCCAGCAGCTCGGGTCAGAGGGCTTACTCTGGAAACACCATATATTTT
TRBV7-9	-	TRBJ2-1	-	CASSLQARSYNEQFF	TGTGCCAGCAGCTTACAGGCAAGATCCTACAATGAGCAGTTCTTC
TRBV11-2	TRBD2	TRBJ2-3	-	CASSLRLAGSQSSTDTQYF	TGTGCCAGCAGCTTACGGCTAGCGGGGTCCCAATCTAGCACAGATACGCAGTATTTT
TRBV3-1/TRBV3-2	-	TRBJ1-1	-	CASTLTENTEAFF	TGTGCCAGCACCCTAACAGAGAACACTGAAGCTTTCTTT
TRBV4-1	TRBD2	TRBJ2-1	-	CASRDWGGSSYNEQFF	TGCGCCAGCAGAGACTGGGGGGGAAGCTCCTACAATGAGCAGTTCTTC
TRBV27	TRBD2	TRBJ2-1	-	CASSTRTLAGVLNYNEQFF	TGTGCCAGCAGTACCCGGACGCTAGCGGGAGTCCTTAATTACAATGAGCAGTTCTTC
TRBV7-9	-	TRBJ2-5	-	CASSLAVSSFQTQYF	TGTGCCAGCAGCTTAGCCGTATCTAGTTTCCAGACCCAGTACTTC